These T cell receptor beta chains were read from a single sample in a study of shared T cell receptors in the human thymus. This table comes from immunoSEQ multiplex PCR, and its TCRdb copy is limited to in-frame clones, with some not included. In the table there are roughly 500,000 clones, about 84% of which are singletons. The same data also went into a second study, on human thymus T cells.

The specimen was thymocytes. The receptor set was obtained from a boy in the first two years of life with a congenital heart defect. Each CDR3 is given with its conserved first and last residue. D genes are given only for firm matches. Size tells how often a clone was seen (once, few, many) or the class of an expanded clone, and some rows leave it out.

abundance: NA; j_gene: TRBJ2-2; v_gene: TRBV28; d_gene: TRBD2; CDR3nt: TGTGCCAGCAGTACAACGGGACTAGCGGGAGGTTACACCGGGGAGCTGTTTTTT; CDR3aa: CASSTTGLAGGYTGELFF
abundance: NA; j_gene: TRBJ2-3; v_gene: TRBV11-3; d_gene: NA; CDR3nt: TGTGCCAGCAGTCCCGGGACTTCTAGCACAGATACGCAGTATTTT; CDR3aa: CASSPGTSSTDTQYF
abundance: NA; j_gene: TRBJ2-7; v_gene: TRBV6-5; d_gene: TRBD2; CDR3nt: TGTGCCAGCAGTTACTCGGTCCTAGCGGAATTATACGAGCAGTACTTC; CDR3aa: CASSYSVLAELYEQYF
abundance: once; j_gene: TRBJ2-7; v_gene: TRBV7-2; d_gene: NA; CDR3nt: TGTGCCAGCAGCCCCCCAACTAAAACCTACGAGCAGTACTTC; CDR3aa: CASSPPTKTYEQYF
abundance: NA; j_gene: TRBJ1-1; v_gene: TRBV27; d_gene: NA; CDR3nt: TGTGCCAGCAGACAACAGGTGAACACTGAAGCTTTCTTT; CDR3aa: CASRQQVNTEAFF
abundance: few; j_gene: TRBJ2-1; v_gene: TRBV7-9; d_gene: NA; CDR3nt: TGTGCCAGCAGACCCGACAGGGGGCAACTAGCGGGGGCGGTTAGGGAGCAGTTCTTC; CDR3aa: CASRPDRGQLAGAVREQFF
abundance: NA; j_gene: TRBJ2-5; v_gene: TRBV4-2; d_gene: TRBD2; CDR3nt: TGTGCCAGCAGCCAAGATGAGCTAGCGGGCCAAGAGACCCAGTACTTC; CDR3aa: CASSQDELAGQETQYF
abundance: few; j_gene: TRBJ1-1; v_gene: TRBV11-3; d_gene: TRBD1; CDR3nt: TGTGCCAGCAGCGCCATCCCGGGACAGGGTGCGGTCACTGAAGCTTTCTTT; CDR3aa: CASSAIPGQGAVTEAFF
abundance: few; j_gene: TRBJ1-4; v_gene: TRBV25-1; d_gene: NA; CDR3nt: TGTGCCAGCAGTGAAAGGGGAAATGAAAAACTGTTTTTT; CDR3aa: CASSERGNEKLFF
abundance: NA; j_gene: TRBJ1-3; v_gene: TRBV27; d_gene: NA; CDR3nt: TGTGCCAGCAGTCCCCGGGACAAGGGGGACACCATATATTTT; CDR3aa: CASSPRDKGDTIYF
abundance: NA; j_gene: TRBJ2-7; v_gene: TRBV5-4; d_gene: NA; CDR3nt: TGTGCCAGCAGCTTGGTAACAGGGTGTAAGGACGAGCAGTACTTC; CDR3aa: CASSLVTGCKDEQYF
abundance: NA; j_gene: TRBJ2-2; v_gene: TRBV5-1; d_gene: NA; CDR3nt: TGCGCCAGCAGCTTGGTTGACGGGTGGGAGCTGTTTTTT; CDR3aa: CASSLVDGWELFF
abundance: NA; j_gene: TRBJ2-1; v_gene: TRBV5-4; d_gene: TRBD2; CDR3nt: TGTGCCAGCAGCTTGGGGCTAGCGGGCGGATACAATGAGCAGTTCTTC; CDR3aa: CASSLGLAGGYNEQFF
abundance: NA; j_gene: TRBJ2-5; v_gene: TRBV10-3; d_gene: TRBD1; CDR3nt: TGTGCCATCAGTGAGACGCAGAGGCACAGGGGGGACCAAGAGACCCAGTACTTC; CDR3aa: CAISETQRHRGDQETQYF
abundance: NA; j_gene: TRBJ1-5; v_gene: TRBV27; d_gene: NA; CDR3nt: TGTGCCAGCAGTTCTGGACACCGCAATCAGCCCCAGCATTTT; CDR3aa: CASSSGHRNQPQHF
abundance: NA; j_gene: TRBJ2-2; v_gene: TRBV2; d_gene: NA; CDR3nt: TGTGCCAGCAGTGATCTTGGCGGGATAGACACCGGGGAGCTGTTTTTT; CDR3aa: CASSDLGGIDTGELFF